These 27 T cell receptor beta chains were all obtained from the same sample, sequenced in a study of T-cell reconstitution after alpha-beta-depleted transplantation in children. This sample's TCRbeta library carried unique molecular identifier barcodes. TCRdb used MiXCR to reprocess the PCR reads, holding one entry per CDR3 protein. Of 600,000 to 700,000 distinct CDR3 sequences listed, roughly 13% are singletons. The sequences come from PBMCs, collected before TCRalphabeta/CD19-depleted stem cell transplant. The receptors were gathered from a girl aged 2 to 9 with congenital amegakaryocytic thrombocytopenia, due to receive a stem cell transplant.

This clonotype was picked up a small number of times. The J gene is TRBJ2-5, the V gene TRBV5-1; 10 bases line up with TRBD2. Germline assignment: CDR1 SGHRS and CDR2 YFSETQ. Trimming took 6 bases from V and 3 from J; bases not matched to a gene: 11. This CDR3 is built from 16 residues. CDR3 protein: CASNQRSSGSEETQYF. CDR3 DNA sequence: TGCGCCAGCAATCAAAGATCTAGCGGGAGTGAAGAGACCCAGTACTTC.

This clonotype was seen repeatedly, ten times or more. The chain links TRBV28 to TRBJ2-3, with 12 bases identical to TRBD2. The germline V gene encodes CDR1 MDHEN and CDR2 SYDVKM. The CDR3 extends over 18 amino acids. The V and J ends lost 2 bases and 2 bases, in that order; junction bases with no gene match: 8. In DNA form, the CDR3 reads TGTGCCAGCAGTTTAGGCCGACTAGCGGGAGCACCCACAGATACGCAGTATTTT. This sequence encodes CASSLGRLAGAPTDTQYF.

V usage is TRBV20-1 and J usage is TRBJ1-6; maybe TRBD1 (5 bases). Between the trimmed V and J ends, which lost 6 bases and 8 bases, there was a span of 20 bases. This CDR3 spans 15 amino acids. The germline V gene has CDR1 DFQATT and CDR2 SNEGSKA (reference sequence). This CDR3 reads CSATLGEPGYSPLHF. In DNA form, the CDR3 reads TGCAGTGCCACTTTAGGGGAACCGGGGTATTCACCCCTCCACTTT.

The table lists this clonotype with many counts. As DNA, the CDR3 is TGCAGTGCTAGTGAAGGACTAGCTTTCTACGAGCAGTACTTC. This translates into CSASEGLAFYEQYF. The V call is TRBV20-1, the J call TRBJ2-7; 8 bases fit TRBD2. Germline lookup yields CDR1 DFQATT and CDR2 SNEGSKA (reference sequence). The V segment lost 3 bases and the J segment 3 bases; nucleotides outside the gene matches: 7. The CDR3 is made up of 14 amino acids.

On this clonotype itself: A read error may be the cause here, since a much bigger clone is one base away. The V call is TRBV6-5, the J call TRBJ2-5, with a weak D call TRBD2 (5 bases). The CDR3 loop spans 16 amino acids. Per germline, CDR1 MNHEY and CDR2 SVGAGI. V was shortened by 0 bases and J by 4 bases, with 15 bases between the two germline ends. CDR3 nucleotides: TGTGCCAGCAGTTACTCGAGTTGGGAGTACCGAGAGACCCAGTACTTC. Translated: CASSYSSWEYRETQYF.

The V call is TRBV29-1, the J call TRBJ2-1; TRBD1 matches at 7 bases. CDR1 is SQVTM, CDR2 ANQGSEA, per germline. The CDR3 spans 13 residues. The J segment lost 0 bases and the V segment lost 7 bases, leaving 3 bases of the junction unmatched. The CDR3 nucleotides read TGCAGCGCAGGGGGTGGCTCCTACAATGAGCAGTTCTTC. It translates to CSAGGGSYNEQFF.

This clonotype has at least ten counts. CDR3: CASSYPGGLKETQYF. CDR3 DNA sequence: TGTGCCAGCAGTTACCCAGGGGGCTTGAAGGAGACCCAGTACTTC. The chain carries TRBV12-3 or TRBV12-4 and TRBJ2-5, with 8 bases aligning to TRBD1. The CDR3 spans 15 residues. Trimming removed 4 bases from V and 5 bases from J; junction bases left unmatched: 9.

This clonotype was counted ten times or more. This chain links TRBV12-3 or TRBV12-4 with TRBJ1-4; 11 nucleotides match TRBD1. The length of the CDR3 is 22 residues. J gave up 4 bases and V 3 bases, and 22 bases lay outside the gene matches. Here the CDR3 DNA reads TGTGCCAGCAGTTTGGGACAGGGGGAAGGGCCACGGGGCCTGGGAGATAATGAAAAACTGTTTTTT. It yields the protein CASSLGQGEGPRGLGDNEKLFF.

V is TRBV12-3 or TRBV12-4 and J is TRBJ2-7; D may match TRBD1 or TRBD2 (5 bases each). V lost 0 bases and J 7 bases, leaving 25 bases between the germline ends. This CDR3 is built from 18 residues. For the CDR3, the DNA is TGTGCCAGCAGTTTAGCCATAGCCCGGGACGCAGTTTTAGAGGAGCAGTACTTC. Its protein product is CASSLAIARDAVLEEQYF.

This rearrangement joins TRBV5-1 to TRBJ2-3; D is unclear. The CDR3 covers 12 residues. Germline V gene lookup returns CDR1 SGHRS and CDR2 YFSETQ. V was shortened by 5 bases and J by 2 bases, with 6 bases between the two germline ends. The CDR3 DNA follows: TGCGCCAGCAGGCTGGTCACAGATACGCAGTATTTT. It encodes CASRLVTDTQYF.

The rearrangement uses TRBV16 and TRBJ2-3, with 11 bases lining up with TRBD1. V lost 2 bases, J lost 6 bases, and 1 base stayed unmatched. There are 14 residues in the CDR3. Germline V lookup: CDR1 KGHSY, CDR2 FQNENV. In DNA, the CDR3 is TGTGCCAGCAGCCAAGGACAGGGGGCCGATACGCAGTATTTT. Residues: CASSQGQGADTQYF.

This clonotype was detected a few times. V and J are TRBV19 and TRBJ1-1; weak D call: TRBD1 (5 bases). Deletions cut 3 bases from V and 11 bases from J, with 19 bases between. CDR3 length: 14 amino acids. Germline CDR1 and CDR2: LNHDA and SQIVND (reference sequence). The CDR3 DNA reads as TGTGCCAGTAGTATTCCTCTGGGCAGACAGTTGGCTTTCTTT. As protein: CASSIPLGRQLAFF.

In this sample, this clonotype turned up many times. The chain couples TRBV7-3 to TRBJ2-1, with D possibly matching TRBD2 (6 bases). Trimming pared 8 bases from V and 0 bases from J, leaving 17 bases between. Looked up from germline, CDR1 is SGHTA and CDR2 is FQGTGA. CDR3 length equals 16 residues. The CDR3 reads CASGGGGESSYNEQFF. The CDR3 DNA reads as TGTGCCAGCGGGGGAGGCGGGGAAAGCTCCTACAATGAGCAGTTCTTC.

This clonotype was found many times. V usage is TRBV7-2 and J usage is TRBJ1-1; no clear D. The germline V gene encodes CDR1 SGHTA and CDR2 FQGNSA. Trimming shortened V by 2 bases and J by 0 bases, and 4 bases separated the two germline ends. There are 13 residues in the CDR3. CDR3 bases: TGTGCCAGCAGCTTACACATGAACACTGAAGCTTTCTTT. It translates to CASSLHMNTEAFF. The complete variable domain, with remaining parts taken from reference TRBV7-2 and TRBJ1-1, reads GAGVSQSPSNKVTEKGKDVELRCDPISGHTALYWYRQSLGQGLEFLIYFQGNSAPDKSGLPSDRFSAERTGGSVSTLTIQRTQQEDSAVYLCASSLHMNTEAFFGQGTRLTVV.

This clonotype was seen ten or more times. The chain recombines TRBV7-3 with TRBJ2-1; D is undetermined. Germline V CDR1 and CDR2: SGHTA, FQGTGA. This CDR3 spans 15 amino acids. The V end was cut by 1 base, the J end by 4 bases, with 11 bases between. Written as DNA, the CDR3 is TGTGCCAGCAGCTTAAAGGTCGGTCTTTACAATGAGCAGTTCTTC. The encoded protein is CASSLKVGLYNEQFF.

This clonotype was detected many times. This chain uses TRBV6-5 with TRBJ1-1; no clear D. The germline V gene encodes CDR1 MNHEY and CDR2 SVGAGI. The CDR3 spans 13 residues. The ends were cut back, 3 bases at V and 0 bases at J, with 5 bases in the middle. The CDR3 DNA is TGTGCCAGCAGTTATGACATGAACACTGAAGCTTTCTTT. Translating gives CASSYDMNTEAFF.

This clonotype occurred many times. The chain employs TRBV7-8 and TRBJ1-1, with 7 bases identical to TRBD1. This CDR3 contains 13 residues. Looked up from germline, CDR1 is SGHVS and CDR2 is FQNEAQ. The CDR3 is CARRQGVGTEAFF. Here the CDR3 DNA reads TGTGCTCGAAGACAGGGTGTCGGCACTGAAGCTTTCTTT. The full variable domain, rest sourced from reference TRBV7-8 and TRBJ1-1, is GAGVSQSPRYKVAKRGQDVALRCDPISGHVSLFWYQQALGQGPEFLTYFQNEAQLDKSGLPSDRFFAERPEGSVSTLKIQRTQQEDSAVYLCARRQGVGTEAFFGQGTRLTVV.

This clonotype was detected a few times. The chain is built from TRBV20-1 and TRBJ2-1, with no clear D. This CDR3 is 15 amino acids long. The germline V gene encodes CDR1 DFQATT and CDR2 SNEGSKA (reference sequence). V gave up 4 bases and J gave up 0 bases, with 13 bases separating them. The chain's CDR3 is CSAKGISGSYNEQFF. The CDR3 DNA sequence: TGCAGTGCTAAAGGGATTTCGGGCTCCTACAATGAGCAGTTCTTC.

The chain carries TRBV12-3 or TRBV12-4 and TRBJ2-7; no reliable D call. CDR3 length equals 15 residues. Deletions cut 1 base from V and 2 bases from J, with 12 bases between. The CDR3 DNA reads as TGTGCCAGCAGTTTAGGACCCGGACGGCCCTACGAGCAGTACTTC. It specifies CASSLGPGRPYEQYF.

V gene TRBV5-1 combines with J gene TRBJ2-1; 11 bases are shared with TRBD2. Per the germline V gene, CDR1 is SGHRS and CDR2 is YFSETQ. The junction had 9 bases not matched to a gene; V was cut back by 1 base and J by 6 bases. This CDR3 comprises 17 residues. The CDR3 loop reads CASSLRNSGRASNEQFF. The CDR3 bases are TGCGCCAGCAGCTTGAGGAATAGCGGGAGGGCATCCAATGAGCAGTTCTTC.

This chain joins TRBV7-2 and TRBJ1-4; perhaps TRBD1 as D (5 bases). Per germline, CDR1 SGHTA and CDR2 FQGNSA. Between the trimmed V and J ends, which lost 5 bases and 5 bases, there was a span of 15 bases. CDR3 length equals 15 residues. CDR3 loop: CASSPNRDRNEKLFF. For the CDR3, the DNA is TGTGCCAGCAGCCCTAACCGGGACCGCAATGAAAAACTGTTTTTT.

The chain carries TRBV5-1 and TRBJ1-1; D is unresolved. V lost 5 bases and J lost 0, with 5 bases in between. The germline gives CDR1 SGHRS, CDR2 YFSETQ. The CDR3 is 12 amino acids. CDR3 sequence (DNA): TGCGCCAGCAGTGGTATGAACACTGAAGCTTTCTTT. Translating it yields CASSGMNTEAFF. Together with reference TRBV5-1 and TRBJ1-1, the CDR3 gives the full variable domain: KAGVTQTPRYLIKTRGQQVTLSCSPISGHRSVSWYQQTPGQGLQFLFEYFSETQRNKGNFPGRFSGRQFSNSRSEMNVSTLELGDSALYLCASSGMNTEAFFGQGTRLTVV.

This clonotype was found many times. This chain links TRBV4-1 with TRBJ1-5, with no clear D. There are 14 residues in the CDR3. CDR1 and CDR2 from the germline V gene are MGHRA and YSYEKL. V was shortened by 2 bases and J by 2 bases, with 7 bases between the two germline ends. The CDR3 region is CASSQRRGNQPQHF. Here the CDR3 DNA reads TGCGCCAGCAGCCAAAGAAGGGGCAATCAGCCCCAGCATTTT.

There are a few counts of this clonotype. This sequence joins TRBV12-3 or TRBV12-4 and TRBJ2-5; 7 nucleotides agree with TRBD1. This CDR3 is built from 14 residues. The V segment lost 5 bases and the J segment 4 bases; nucleotides outside the gene matches: 7. CDR3 residues: CASSPAGTVETQYF. The CDR3 nucleotides are TGTGCCAGCAGTCCTGCCGGGACAGTAGAGACCCAGTACTTC.

This clonotype occurred a few times. This chain connects TRBV15 to TRBJ2-1; D call uncertain. The CDR3 spans 15 residues. Trimming stripped 0 bases from V and 4 bases from J, with 10 bases between. Per the germline V gene, CDR1 is LNHNV and CDR2 is YYDKDF (reference sequence). CDR3 region: CATSREVEGYNEQFF. The DNA of the CDR3 is TGTGCCACCAGCAGAGAGGTTGAAGGATACAATGAGCAGTTCTTC.

The sample holds one count of this clonotype. J is TRBJ1-1 and V is TRBV7-2; a weak D match, TRBD1 (5 bases). The CDR3 spans 15 residues. Trimming removed 3 bases from V and 1 base from J, with 12 bases in between. CDR1 and CDR2 from the germline V gene are SGHTA and FQGNSA. In DNA form, the CDR3 reads TGTGCCAGCAGCTTTGAGGGGCTCTCGAACACTGAAGCTTTCTTT. It encodes CASSFEGLSNTEAFF. The full variable domain, with the rest looked up from reference TRBV7-2 and TRBJ1-1, is GAGVSQSPSNKVTEKGKDVELRCDPISGHTALYWYRQSLGQGLEFLIYFQGNSAPDKSGLPSDRFSAERTGGSVSTLTIQRTQQEDSAVYLCASSFEGLSNTEAFFGQGTRLTVV.

In this sample, this clonotype turned up many times. This rearrangement joins TRBV29-1 to TRBJ2-7; the match to TRBD2 covers 8 bases. The V gene's germline CDR1 is SQVTM and CDR2 ANQGSEA. The CDR3 has 13 amino acids. The V and J ends lost 4 bases and 3 bases, in that order; junction bases with no gene match: 5. CDR3 sequence: CSVGTSSHYEQYF. The CDR3 DNA sequence: TGCAGCGTTGGGACTAGCAGCCACTACGAGCAGTACTTC.